The 23 T cell receptor beta chains listed next were all sequenced from one sample in a study of blood T cells in healthy people across ages. A J-beta primer mix and a sample-barcoded 5' primer were used in a second PCR of about 7 to 12 cycles. Each CDR3 protein gets one entry after TCRdb re-called the 5' RACE reads with MiXCR. The sample consists of fewer than 2 million distinct CDR3 sequences, about two fifths of them appearing once. Material: blood. The receptors were sampled from a human donor in good health.

Only a few counts were recorded for this clonotype. The chain is built from TRBV7-3 and TRBJ2-7; no firm D call. This CDR3 contains 12 residues. From germline, CDR1 is SGHTA and CDR2 FQGTGA. The ends were cut back, 9 bases at V and 2 bases at J, with 11 bases in the middle. Written as DNA, the CDR3 is TGTGCCAGTGGACGCGGACCCTACGAGCAGTACTTC. Its translation is CASGRGPYEQYF.

This clonotype was recorded a few times. The genes are TRBV5-1 and TRBJ2-1; D is undetermined. There are 16 residues in the CDR3. Germline CDR1 is SGHRS and CDR2 is YFSETQ. The V and J ends lost 0 bases and 4 bases respectively, with 14 bases between them. The CDR3 loop is CASSLDDPLTYNEQFF. Written as DNA, the CDR3 is TGCGCCAGCAGCTTGGACGATCCGTTAACTTACAATGAGCAGTTCTTC. The full variable domain, in which reference TRBV5-1 and TRBJ2-1 provide the parts outside the CDR3, is KAGVTQTPRYLIKTRGQQVTLSCSPISGHRSVSWYQQTPGQGLQFLFEYFSETQRNKGNFPGRFSGRQFSNSRSEMNVSTLELGDSALYLCASSLDDPLTYNEQFFGPGTRLTVL.

This sequence joins TRBV3-1 and TRBJ2-7, with TRBD2 matching over 10 bases. The V gene's germline CDR1 is LGHDT and CDR2 YNNKEL (reference sequence). J was trimmed by 6 bases and V by 0 bases; bases with no gene match: 5. This CDR3 has 15 amino acids. The CDR3 nucleotides are TGTGCCAGCAGCCAAGAATCAGCGGGGGGGCCCGAGCAGTACTTC. Translating it yields CASSQESAGGPEQYF.

This clonotype was detected a few times. The chain couples TRBV30 to TRBJ2-1; no definite D call. CDR3 size: 16 residues. V dropped 2 bases and J dropped 5 bases, with 19 bases sitting between them. Germline CDR1 GTSNPN, CDR2 SVGIG (reference sequence). The CDR3 nucleotides read TGTGCCTGGAGTATGTCTACCACGTCGGGCCACAATGAGCAGTTCTTC. This gives the protein CAWSMSTTSGHNEQFF.

This chain links TRBV13 with TRBJ1-2; D gene unclear. Germline assignment: CDR1 PRHDT and CDR2 FYEKMQ (reference sequence). V was clipped by 0 bases and J by 6 bases, with 8 bases between them. This CDR3 is 13 amino acids long. CDR3: CASSLGVGNGYTF. As DNA, the CDR3 is TGTGCCAGCAGCTTAGGGGTAGGGAATGGCTACACCTTC. Full variable domain (rest looked up from reference TRBV13 and TRBJ1-2): AAGVIQSPRHLIKEKRETATLKCYPIPRHDTVYWYQQGPGQDPQFLISFYEKMQSDKGSIPDRFSAQQFSDYHSELNMSSLELGDSALYFCASSLGVGNGYTFGSGTRLTVV.

The chain joins TRBV6-1 to TRBJ2-7; D is unclear. The V end lost 2 bases, the J end lost 0 bases, and 11 bases lay between the germline ends. The V gene's germline CDR1 is MNHNS and CDR2 SASEGT. The CDR3 sequence is 15 residues long. As DNA, the CDR3 is TGTGCCAGCAGTGAATCGGCAGTCTACTCCTACGAGCAGTACTTC. This translates into CASSESAVYSYEQYF.

This clonotype was seen more than once but under ten times. This chain links TRBV2 with TRBJ1-2; unclear D gene. The V gene's germline CDR1 is SNHLY and CDR2 FYNNEI. There are 14 residues in the CDR3. Trimming removed 2 bases at V and 3 bases at J, with 10 bases between. The CDR3 sequence is CASSENSNHYGYTF. The CDR3 bases are TGTGCCAGCAGTGAAAACAGCAATCACTATGGCTACACCTTC.

V gene TRBV11-3 combines with J gene TRBJ1-1; D not resolved. This CDR3 comprises 15 residues. CDR1 is SGHNT, CDR2 YENEEA, per germline. With 3 bases removed from V and 3 bases from J, the gap between germline ends came to 14 bases. The CDR3 DNA follows: TGTGCCAGCAGCTTTAGGTTTCTCGGGGACACTGAAGCTTTCTTT. This encodes CASSFRFLGDTEAFF.

The J gene is TRBJ1-2, the V gene TRBV5-1, with a possible D match to TRBD1 (5 bases). Germline V gene sequence: CDR1 SGHRS, CDR2 YFSETQ. The CDR3 totals 15 residues. V gave up 1 base and J gave up 6 bases, with 16 bases separating them. The CDR3 loop reads CASSLSQGGRNGYTF. CDR3 DNA: TGCGCCAGCAGCTTGAGCCAGGGAGGCCGGAATGGCTACACCTTC.

On this clonotype: This CDR3 fails to terminate in the conserved phenylalanine or tryptophan, so it likely reflects a read error. Because the CDR3's place on the DNA is in doubt, the DNA is left out and the CDR3 is given as listed by TCRdb. This sequence joins TRBV7-3 and TRBJ2-5; the table's TRBD1 call for D was not verified on the DNA. Inclusive of both ends, the CDR3 amounts to 16 amino acids. Germline V gene lookup returns CDR1 SGHTA and CDR2 FQGTGA. The chain's CDR3 is CASSLGEGGTGYTFGS.

V and J are TRBV4-3 and TRBJ2-7; D is perhaps TRBD1 (6 bases). The V gene lost 2 bases and the J gene lost 0 bases, with 11 bases spanning the gap. This CDR3 spans 15 amino acids. Germline V gene data show CDR1 as LGHNA and CDR2 as YSLEER. CDR3 in amino acids: CASSQLQGNSYEQYF. In DNA, the CDR3 is TGCGCCAGCAGCCAATTACAGGGAAACTCCTACGAGCAGTACTTC.

This clonotype occurred once. The rearrangement links TRBV6-5 to TRBJ1-6; tentative D call: TRBD1 (5 bases). The V and J ends lost 5 bases and 10 bases respectively, with 12 bases between them. This CDR3 is built from 13 residues. CDR1 and CDR2 from the germline V gene are MNHEY and SVGAGI. The CDR3 sequence: CASSLGLRSPLHF. The CDR3 DNA sequence: TGTGCCAGCAGTCTGGGGCTCCGCTCACCCCTCCACTTT.

The chain has TRBV27 and TRBJ2-7; D unresolved. V was pared by 5 bases and J by 0 bases, with 11 bases between. The V gene's germline CDR1 is MNHEY and CDR2 SMNVEV (reference sequence). The CDR3 extends over 14 amino acids. The CDR3 sequence is CASSAKMSSYEQYF. The DNA of the CDR3 is TGTGCCAGCAGTGCCAAGATGAGCTCCTACGAGCAGTACTTC.

This chain's CDR3 is CARRGEGLYGYTF. CDR3 nucleotides: TGTGCCAGGAGAGGTGAGGGCCTCTATGGCTACACCTTC. The V call is TRBV10-3, the J call TRBJ1-2, with unresolved D. Germline values: CDR1 ENHRY, CDR2 SYGVKD. The germline V and J ends were trimmed by 10 bases and 4 bases, with 16 bases remaining between them. This CDR3 is built from 13 residues.

The genes are TRBV29-1 and TRBJ2-6; D gene uncertain. CDR3 length equals 17 residues. Trimming stripped 3 bases from V and 1 base from J, with 16 bases between. Germline assignment: CDR1 SQVTM and CDR2 ANQGSEA. CDR3 loop: CSVELALGLSGANVLTF. Written as DNA, the CDR3 is TGCAGCGTTGAGCTGGCGCTTGGCTTATCTGGGGCCAACGTCCTGACTTTC.

The J gene is TRBJ1-1, the V gene TRBV2; a weak D match, TRBD1 (5 bases). The CDR3 totals 14 residues. CDR1 is SNHLY and CDR2 is FYNNEI in the germline V gene. With 3 bases removed from V and 3 bases from J, the gap between germline ends came to 11 bases. The CDR3 nucleotides read TGTGCCAGCAGTGAGGGGGAGTATTACACTGAAGCTTTCTTT. Its translation is CASSEGEYYTEAFF.

The chain links TRBV20-1 to TRBJ2-4; the D is unclear. The DNA end is a closer match to TRBJ2-7, so the J assignment may be wrong. This CDR3 contains 13 residues. Germline values: CDR1 DFQATT, CDR2 SNEGSKA (reference sequence). The CDR3 spells CSATYGGRYEQYF. As DNA, the CDR3 is TGCAGTGCTACTTACGGCGGTAGATACGAGCAGTACTTC.

The chain combines TRBV4-3 with TRBJ1-2, with D possibly being TRBD1 (5 bases). The length of the CDR3 is 15 residues. V lost 3 bases and J 4 bases, leaving 15 bases between the germline ends. The germline V gene has CDR1 LGHNA and CDR2 YSLEER. The CDR3 is CASSHPGMEVYGYTF. The DNA of the CDR3 is TGCGCCAGCAGCCACCCAGGGATGGAGGTCTATGGCTACACCTTC.

This clonotype appeared a few times. CDR3 residues: CASSYTGSTYNEQFF. The CDR3 DNA reads as TGTGCCAGCAGCTATACAGGGTCCACCTACAATGAGCAGTTCTTC. This chain joins TRBV7-2 and TRBJ2-1; D possibly corresponds to TRBD1 (6 bases). V lost 4 bases and J lost 2, with 12 bases in between. The CDR3 sequence is 15 residues long. Germline V CDR1 and CDR2: SGHTA, FQGNSA.

Remarks on this clonotype: The junction and the germline gene differ at one end; a read error may be behind it. The CDR3 DNA is TGCGCCAGCAGCCAAGACCCGGGCTATAGTTCACCCCTCCACTTT. This translates into CASSQDPGYSSPLHF. This chain joins TRBV4-1 and TRBJ1-6; unclear D gene. Germline-derived CDR1 and CDR2 are MGHRA and YSYEKL. The CDR3 has 15 residues.

The chain links TRBV13 to TRBJ1-2; the D is unclear. The CDR3 is made up of 14 amino acids. V was clipped by 4 bases and J by 4 bases, with 13 bases between them. CDR1 is PRHDT, CDR2 FYEKMQ, per germline (reference sequence). CDR3 nucleotides: TGTGCCAGCAGCTCGCCGGATCAAGGCTATGGCTACACCTTC. This encodes CASSSPDQGYGYTF.

The V call is TRBV9, the J call TRBJ1-6; D perhaps matches TRBD1 (5 bases). The CDR3 length is 16 residues. From germline, CDR1 is SGDLS and CDR2 YYNGEE. Trimming stripped 0 bases from V and 7 bases from J, with 14 bases between. The CDR3 DNA sequence: TGTGCCAGCAGCGTAGGGACCGGGACCTTCAATTCACCCCTCCACTTT. Encoded protein: CASSVGTGTFNSPLHF.

This clonotype was found a few times. A read error may account for a junction end that differs from germline. The V gene is TRBV7-3, the J gene TRBJ1-1, with D perhaps matching TRBD1 (5 bases). In germline, CDR1 is SGHTA, CDR2 FQGTGA. This CDR3 region has 15 residues. This chain's CDR3 is CASSVTGTGDTEAFF. CDR3 coding DNA: TGTGCCAGCAGCGTAACAGGAACGGGGGACACTGAAGCTTTCTTT.